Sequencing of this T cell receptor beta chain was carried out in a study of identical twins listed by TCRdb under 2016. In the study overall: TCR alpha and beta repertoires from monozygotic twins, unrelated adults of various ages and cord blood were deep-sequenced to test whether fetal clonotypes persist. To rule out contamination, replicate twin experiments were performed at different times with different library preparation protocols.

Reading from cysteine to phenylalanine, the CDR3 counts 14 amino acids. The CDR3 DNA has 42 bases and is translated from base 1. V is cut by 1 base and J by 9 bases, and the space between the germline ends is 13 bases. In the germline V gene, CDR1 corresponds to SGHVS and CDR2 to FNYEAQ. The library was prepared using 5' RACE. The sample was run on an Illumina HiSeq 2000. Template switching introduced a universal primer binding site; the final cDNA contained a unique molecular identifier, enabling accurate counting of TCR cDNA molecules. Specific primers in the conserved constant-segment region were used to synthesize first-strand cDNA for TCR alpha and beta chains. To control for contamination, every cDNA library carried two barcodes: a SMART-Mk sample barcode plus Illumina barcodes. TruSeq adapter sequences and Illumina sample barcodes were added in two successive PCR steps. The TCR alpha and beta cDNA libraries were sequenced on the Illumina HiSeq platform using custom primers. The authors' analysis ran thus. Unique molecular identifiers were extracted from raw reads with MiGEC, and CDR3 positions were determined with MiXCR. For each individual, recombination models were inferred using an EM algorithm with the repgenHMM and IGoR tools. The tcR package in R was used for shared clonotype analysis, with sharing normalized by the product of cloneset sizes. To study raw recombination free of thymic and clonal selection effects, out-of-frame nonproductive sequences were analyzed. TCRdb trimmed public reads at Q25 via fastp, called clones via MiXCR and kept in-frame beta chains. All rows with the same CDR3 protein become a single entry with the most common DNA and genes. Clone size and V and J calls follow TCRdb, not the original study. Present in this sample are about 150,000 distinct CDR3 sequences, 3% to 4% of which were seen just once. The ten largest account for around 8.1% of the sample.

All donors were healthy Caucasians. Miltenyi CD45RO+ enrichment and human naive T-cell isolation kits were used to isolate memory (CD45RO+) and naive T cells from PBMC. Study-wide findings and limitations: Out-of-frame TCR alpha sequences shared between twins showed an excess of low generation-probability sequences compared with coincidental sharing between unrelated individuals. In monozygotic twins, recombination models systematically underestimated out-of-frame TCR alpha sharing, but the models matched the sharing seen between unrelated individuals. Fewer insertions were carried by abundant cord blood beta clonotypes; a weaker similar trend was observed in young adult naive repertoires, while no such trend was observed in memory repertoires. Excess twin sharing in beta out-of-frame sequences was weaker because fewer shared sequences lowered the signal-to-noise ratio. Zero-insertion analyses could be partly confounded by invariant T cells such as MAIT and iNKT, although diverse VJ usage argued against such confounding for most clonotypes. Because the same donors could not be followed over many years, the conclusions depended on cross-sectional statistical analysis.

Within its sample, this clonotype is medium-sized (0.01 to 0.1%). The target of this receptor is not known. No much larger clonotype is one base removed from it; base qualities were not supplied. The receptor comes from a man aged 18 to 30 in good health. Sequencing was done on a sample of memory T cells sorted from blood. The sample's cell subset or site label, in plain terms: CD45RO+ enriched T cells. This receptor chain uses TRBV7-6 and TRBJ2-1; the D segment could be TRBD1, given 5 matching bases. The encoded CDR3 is CASSLEGMGLEQFF. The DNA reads TGTGCCAGCAGCTTAGAGGGGATGGGTCTTGAGCAGTTCTTC.